This entry concerns a single TCR beta chain. Its antigen is unidentified. The sample comes from a study of metastatic and nonmetastatic thyroid tumors. About the research overall: For malignant and benign thyroid patients, tumor or nodule tissue and blood were the sources whose repertoires were compared. Overall study results and limits: The study reportedly found significantly higher TCR beta diversity in malignant thyroid tumors than benign nodules, in blood and tumor.

CDR3 size: 16 residues. Germline CDR1 is MDHEN and CDR2 is SYDVKM. The V and J ends lost 5 bases and 3 bases, in that order; junction bases with no gene match: 10. Patients were all untreated before their thyroid surgery. Authors' data handling: Between-group CDR3 differences, defined by clinicopathological status, yielded a distant-metastasis classifier for papillary thyroid cancer. TCRdb recomputed clones from the PCR reads via MiXCR. These V and J calls are TCRdb output, not the study's own analysis. The sample carries a few thousand clones, 37% recorded once. This chain links TRBV28 with TRBJ1-1; 9 bases align to TRBD1. The TCR sequence derives from a male donor with papillary thyroid cancer or a benign thyroid nodule (not recorded which). Some clones in this sample may be carry-over from other donors' samples. The sequenced sample was tumor tissue. The CDR3 is CASSPIRGQGDTEAFF. CDR3 nucleotides: TGTGCCAGCAGTCCCATCCGGGGACAGGGCGACACTGAAGCTTTCTTT.